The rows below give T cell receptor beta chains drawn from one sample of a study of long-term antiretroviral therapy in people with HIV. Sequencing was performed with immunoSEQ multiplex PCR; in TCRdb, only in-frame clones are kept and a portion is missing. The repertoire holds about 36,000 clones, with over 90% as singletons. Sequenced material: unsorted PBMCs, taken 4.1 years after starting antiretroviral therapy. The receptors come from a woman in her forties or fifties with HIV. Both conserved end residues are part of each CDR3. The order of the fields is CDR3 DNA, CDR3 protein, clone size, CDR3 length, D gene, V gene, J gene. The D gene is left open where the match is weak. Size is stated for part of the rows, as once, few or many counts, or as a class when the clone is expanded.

TGTGCCAGCTCACCACCTCCGGGACAACCAAATTCACCCCTCCACTTT	CASSPPPGQPNSPLHF	.	16	.	TRBV18	TRBJ1-6
TGTGCCTGGAGTGTGAAGGCAAGGGGTAGAATCACTGAAGCTTTCTTT	CAWSVKARGRITEAFF	.	16	.	TRBV30	TRBJ1-1
TGTGCCAGCAGCTGGGGGACCGGTACCAAAAACATTCAGTACTTC	CASSWGTGTKNIQYF	.	15	.	TRBV5-4	TRBJ2-4
TGTGCCAGCAGGACACACGGACAGTATAATTCACCCCTCCACTTT	CASRTHGQYNSPLHF	.	15	.	TRBV2	TRBJ1-6
TGTGCCAGTACAGATTTATCCGGGGAGCTGTTTTTT	CASTDLSGELFF	few	12	.	TRBV19	TRBJ2-2
TGTGCCAGCACTGGCCGGACTGCTCTGGGGGAGCTGTTTTTT	CASTGRTALGELFF	.	14	.	TRBV27	TRBJ2-2
TGTGCCAGCAGGATCCATTCCCGGAGGAACGAGCAGTACTTC	CASRIHSRRNEQYF	.	14	.	TRBV27	TRBJ2-7
TGCGCCAGCAGCCTCATATACCAACCCATAGCTTTCTTT	CASSLIYQPIAFF	.	13	.	TRBV4-1	TRBJ1-1
TGCGCCAGCTGTCGACAGGGGGCGAACACTGAAGCTTTCTTT	CASCRQGANTEAFF	once	14	TRBD1	TRBV5-1	TRBJ1-1
TGTGCCTGGAGTGGGGGGTCGGGCAATCAGCCCCAGCATTTT	CAWSGGSGNQPQHF	.	14	.	TRBV30	TRBJ1-5
TGTGCCAGCAGCTTAGGGGGACAGGGGGGTGGCTACACCTTC	CASSLGGQGGGYTF	.	14	TRBD1	TRBV7-3	TRBJ1-2
TGTGCCTGGAGTCCTAACAGGGGGCGGGTAAGAATCGCTGAAGCTTTCTTT	CAWSPNRGRVRIAEAFF	.	17	TRBD1	TRBV30	TRBJ1-1
TGTGCCAGTGGTAAAGGGGGGCGGGAGACCCAGTACTTC	CASGKGGRETQYF	.	13	.	TRBV19	TRBJ2-5
TGTGCCAGCAGTGTGGACAGAATCTATGGCTACACCTTC	CASSVDRIYGYTF	.	13	.	TRBV6-1	TRBJ1-2
TGCGCCAGCAGTCCTATTCCGCGACAGCCCCAGCATTTT	CASSPIPRQPQHF	.	13	.	TRBV10-2	TRBJ1-5
TGTGCCAGCAGTTTCCGGACAGGGCTTTCCTACGAGCAGTACTTC	CASSFRTGLSYEQYF	.	15	TRBD1	TRBV27	TRBJ2-7
TGTGCCAGCAGCTTGGGTCCGGACAATGAGCAGTTCTTC	CASSLGPDNEQFF	once	13	.	TRBV5-5	TRBJ2-1
TGCGCCAGCAGCCTACGGGACAGGGACCCTGAAGCTTTCTTT	CASSLRDRDPEAFF	.	14	TRBD1	TRBV5-1	TRBJ1-1
TGCAGCGTTAGGGGCCAGCGCGGGGCGGGCTACACCTTC	CSVRGQRGAGYTF	once	13	.	TRBV29-1	TRBJ1-2
TGTGCCAGCAGACGCCAATGGAGAGATGGCTACACCTTC	CASRRQWRDGYTF	.	13	.	TRBV6-5	TRBJ1-2
TGTGCCAGCAGTTTCCGGTGGCAGGAGAGCTACGAGCAGTACTTC	CASSFRWQESYEQYF	.	15	.	TRBV2	TRBJ2-7
TGCGCCAGCAGTCTCGTCCGGGGGCGAGATGAAAAACTGTTTTTT	CASSLVRGRDEKLFF	.	15	.	TRBV5-1	TRBJ1-4
TGCGCCAGCAGAGGGAGTGAAAATTCACCCCTCCACTTT	CASRGSENSPLHF	.	13	.	TRBV10-1	TRBJ1-6
TGTGCCAGCAGTGAATCGCTGGGGGGGAAATCCTACGAGCAGTACTTC	CASSESLGGKSYEQYF	.	16	TRBD2	TRBV25-1	TRBJ2-7
TGCGCCAGCAGAGTCCAGGGGTTCAGCACAGATACGCAGTATTTT	CASRVQGFSTDTQYF	.	15	.	TRBV5-1	TRBJ2-3
TGTGCAAGTCGCCCTACGGTGACGGGGGGGGGCTTGAAGACCCAGTACTTC	CASRPTVTGGGLKTQYF	.	17	.	TRBV12-2	TRBJ2-5
TGTGCCAGCAGCCCGGGACTAGCGATCGAAGAGCAGTACTTC	CASSPGLAIEEQYF	.	14	TRBD2	TRBV7-9	TRBJ2-7
TGTGCCAGCAGCCCCGGGGCGGGGGGCTCCACAGATACGCAGTATTTT	CASSPGAGGSTDTQYF	.	16	TRBD2	TRBV5-6	TRBJ2-3
TGTGCCAGCAGTTCCACGGATTATGAGGGGGTACGAGGCTACACCTTC	CASSSTDYEGVRGYTF	.	16	.	TRBV6-5	TRBJ1-2
TGTGCCAGCAGTGAATTAGCGGGGACTTACTACGAGCAGTACTTC	CASSELAGTYYEQYF	.	15	TRBD2	TRBV6-1	TRBJ2-7
TGTGCCAGCAGCTCGCATAACCTGGTAGATACGCAGTATTTT	CASSSHNLVDTQYF	once	14	.	TRBV11-2	TRBJ2-3